Here is one TCR beta chain with its context. Its antigen is not identified. Method: immunoSEQ multiplex PCR; TCRdb's copy keeps in-frame clones and lacks some. Of more than 15,000 clones listed, over 75% are singletons. V shed 7 bases and J shed 0 bases, with 15 bases lying between them. The CDR3 runs to 15 residues. Germline CDR1 is SNHLY and CDR2 is FYNNEI. This record belongs to a study of T cells in localized non-small cell lung cancer. Study outcomes and limitations: Clonality of T cells reached its maximum in uninvolved adjacent lung, surpassing tumor. Appearing in adjacent lung were a median approximately 60 of the top 100 tumor clones.

This chain connects TRBV2 to TRBJ1-1; D not resolved. Here the sequenced sample was peripheral blood, taken before any cancer treatment. The receptor was derived from a female donor over 55 with stage III squamous cell lung carcinoma. The CDR3 loop is CASIMERVLNTEAFF. CDR3 coding DNA: TGTGCCAGCATCATGGAGAGGGTATTGAACACTGAAGCTTTCTTT.